These T cell receptor beta chains were read from a single sample in a study of OX40 agonist ivuxolimab in advanced cancers. The protocol was immunoSEQ multiplex PCR, while the TCRdb copy is restricted to in-frame clones and leaves out a portion. Among roughly 60,000 clones, around 84% were seen once, and the ten largest hold around 30%. The sequenced sample was CD4+ or CD8+ T cells sorted from blood, obtained in a trial of the OX40 agonist ivuxolimab. Source of these receptors: an adult with an advanced solid tumor such as melanoma, head and neck, liver or kidney cancer. Both conserved end residues are part of each CDR3. D genes are given only for firm matches. A row's size may be missing; if present it is once, few, many or a size class.

CDR3: CASRPSSNTGELFF
DNA: TGTGCCAGCAGACCCTCCTCTAACACCGGGGAGCTGTTTTTT
D: NA
size: NA
V: TRBV6-5
J: TRBJ2-2

CDR3: CAWSVKGEFRYEQYF
DNA: TGTGCCTGGAGTGTAAAGGGGGAGTTCCGATACGAGCAGTACTTC
D: NA
size: NA
V: TRBV30
J: TRBJ2-7

CDR3: CASSPPGLAVSTDTQYF
DNA: TGTGCCAGCTCACCCCCGGGACTAGCGGTGAGCACAGATACGCAGTATTTT
D: TRBD2
size: NA
V: TRBV18
J: TRBJ2-3

CDR3: CASSIGQGRGGYTF
DNA: TGTGCCAGTAGTATTGGACAGGGGCGTGGAGGCTACACCTTC
D: TRBD1
size: NA
V: TRBV19
J: TRBJ1-2

CDR3: CASSHRTGDTDTQYF
DNA: TGTGCCAGCAGTCATCGGACAGGGGACACAGATACGCAGTATTTT
D: TRBD1
size: NA
V: TRBV14
J: TRBJ2-3

CDR3: CASSPDTDRARDTIYF
DNA: TGTGCCAGCTCACCGGATACGGACAGGGCAAGGGACACCATATATTTT
D: TRBD1
size: NA
V: TRBV18
J: TRBJ1-3

CDR3: CASSTTGLGTEAFF
DNA: TGTGCCAGTAGCACGACAGGGTTGGGCACTGAAGCTTTCTTT
D: TRBD1
size: once
V: TRBV19
J: TRBJ1-1

CDR3: CAWSVGHVNQPQHF
DNA: TGTGCCTGGAGTGTAGGGCACGTAAATCAGCCCCAGCATTTT
D: NA
size: once
V: TRBV30
J: TRBJ1-5

CDR3: CASSDPGRPDTEAFF
DNA: TGTGCCAGCAGCGACCCAGGACGTCCCGACACTGAAGCTTTCTTT
D: NA
size: NA
V: TRBV9
J: TRBJ1-1

CDR3: CATSRVWGGETQYF
DNA: TGTGCCACCAGCAGAGTATGGGGGGGAGAGACCCAGTACTTC
D: TRBD2
size: NA
V: TRBV15
J: TRBJ2-5

CDR3: CASRAGTGLGNTIYF
DNA: TGTGCCAGCAGGGCCGGGACAGGGCTTGGAAACACCATATATTTT
D: TRBD1
size: NA
V: TRBV9
J: TRBJ1-3

CDR3: CSVEWETGGWETQYF
DNA: TGCAGCGTTGAGTGGGAAACAGGGGGCTGGGAGACCCAGTACTTC
D: TRBD1
size: NA
V: TRBV29-1
J: TRBJ2-5

CDR3: CASSAGDSSPLHF
DNA: TGTGCCTCCTCGGCAGGGGATTCTTCACCCCTCCACTTT
D: NA
size: NA
V: TRBV19
J: TRBJ1-6

CDR3: CASSLVPGQETYEQYF
DNA: TGTGCCAGCAGCTTAGTGCCGGGACAGGAAACCTACGAGCAGTACTTC
D: TRBD1
size: few
V: TRBV13
J: TRBJ2-7

CDR3: CASSPDRGWGYTF
DNA: TGTGCCAGCTCACCGGACAGAGGATGGGGCTACACCTTC
D: NA
size: NA
V: TRBV18
J: TRBJ1-2

CDR3: CASSPRADTQYF
DNA: TGTGCCAGCAGTCCTCGGGCAGATACGCAGTATTTT
D: NA
size: NA
V: TRBV6-5
J: TRBJ2-3

CDR3: CASSPNTYEQYF
DNA: TGTGCCAGCAGTCCTAACACCTACGAGCAGTACTTC
D: NA
size: NA
V: TRBV7-2
J: TRBJ2-7

CDR3: CASSLDRVHEQYF
DNA: TGTGCCAGCAGCTTAGACAGGGTACACGAGCAGTACTTC
D: NA
size: NA
V: TRBV13
J: TRBJ2-7